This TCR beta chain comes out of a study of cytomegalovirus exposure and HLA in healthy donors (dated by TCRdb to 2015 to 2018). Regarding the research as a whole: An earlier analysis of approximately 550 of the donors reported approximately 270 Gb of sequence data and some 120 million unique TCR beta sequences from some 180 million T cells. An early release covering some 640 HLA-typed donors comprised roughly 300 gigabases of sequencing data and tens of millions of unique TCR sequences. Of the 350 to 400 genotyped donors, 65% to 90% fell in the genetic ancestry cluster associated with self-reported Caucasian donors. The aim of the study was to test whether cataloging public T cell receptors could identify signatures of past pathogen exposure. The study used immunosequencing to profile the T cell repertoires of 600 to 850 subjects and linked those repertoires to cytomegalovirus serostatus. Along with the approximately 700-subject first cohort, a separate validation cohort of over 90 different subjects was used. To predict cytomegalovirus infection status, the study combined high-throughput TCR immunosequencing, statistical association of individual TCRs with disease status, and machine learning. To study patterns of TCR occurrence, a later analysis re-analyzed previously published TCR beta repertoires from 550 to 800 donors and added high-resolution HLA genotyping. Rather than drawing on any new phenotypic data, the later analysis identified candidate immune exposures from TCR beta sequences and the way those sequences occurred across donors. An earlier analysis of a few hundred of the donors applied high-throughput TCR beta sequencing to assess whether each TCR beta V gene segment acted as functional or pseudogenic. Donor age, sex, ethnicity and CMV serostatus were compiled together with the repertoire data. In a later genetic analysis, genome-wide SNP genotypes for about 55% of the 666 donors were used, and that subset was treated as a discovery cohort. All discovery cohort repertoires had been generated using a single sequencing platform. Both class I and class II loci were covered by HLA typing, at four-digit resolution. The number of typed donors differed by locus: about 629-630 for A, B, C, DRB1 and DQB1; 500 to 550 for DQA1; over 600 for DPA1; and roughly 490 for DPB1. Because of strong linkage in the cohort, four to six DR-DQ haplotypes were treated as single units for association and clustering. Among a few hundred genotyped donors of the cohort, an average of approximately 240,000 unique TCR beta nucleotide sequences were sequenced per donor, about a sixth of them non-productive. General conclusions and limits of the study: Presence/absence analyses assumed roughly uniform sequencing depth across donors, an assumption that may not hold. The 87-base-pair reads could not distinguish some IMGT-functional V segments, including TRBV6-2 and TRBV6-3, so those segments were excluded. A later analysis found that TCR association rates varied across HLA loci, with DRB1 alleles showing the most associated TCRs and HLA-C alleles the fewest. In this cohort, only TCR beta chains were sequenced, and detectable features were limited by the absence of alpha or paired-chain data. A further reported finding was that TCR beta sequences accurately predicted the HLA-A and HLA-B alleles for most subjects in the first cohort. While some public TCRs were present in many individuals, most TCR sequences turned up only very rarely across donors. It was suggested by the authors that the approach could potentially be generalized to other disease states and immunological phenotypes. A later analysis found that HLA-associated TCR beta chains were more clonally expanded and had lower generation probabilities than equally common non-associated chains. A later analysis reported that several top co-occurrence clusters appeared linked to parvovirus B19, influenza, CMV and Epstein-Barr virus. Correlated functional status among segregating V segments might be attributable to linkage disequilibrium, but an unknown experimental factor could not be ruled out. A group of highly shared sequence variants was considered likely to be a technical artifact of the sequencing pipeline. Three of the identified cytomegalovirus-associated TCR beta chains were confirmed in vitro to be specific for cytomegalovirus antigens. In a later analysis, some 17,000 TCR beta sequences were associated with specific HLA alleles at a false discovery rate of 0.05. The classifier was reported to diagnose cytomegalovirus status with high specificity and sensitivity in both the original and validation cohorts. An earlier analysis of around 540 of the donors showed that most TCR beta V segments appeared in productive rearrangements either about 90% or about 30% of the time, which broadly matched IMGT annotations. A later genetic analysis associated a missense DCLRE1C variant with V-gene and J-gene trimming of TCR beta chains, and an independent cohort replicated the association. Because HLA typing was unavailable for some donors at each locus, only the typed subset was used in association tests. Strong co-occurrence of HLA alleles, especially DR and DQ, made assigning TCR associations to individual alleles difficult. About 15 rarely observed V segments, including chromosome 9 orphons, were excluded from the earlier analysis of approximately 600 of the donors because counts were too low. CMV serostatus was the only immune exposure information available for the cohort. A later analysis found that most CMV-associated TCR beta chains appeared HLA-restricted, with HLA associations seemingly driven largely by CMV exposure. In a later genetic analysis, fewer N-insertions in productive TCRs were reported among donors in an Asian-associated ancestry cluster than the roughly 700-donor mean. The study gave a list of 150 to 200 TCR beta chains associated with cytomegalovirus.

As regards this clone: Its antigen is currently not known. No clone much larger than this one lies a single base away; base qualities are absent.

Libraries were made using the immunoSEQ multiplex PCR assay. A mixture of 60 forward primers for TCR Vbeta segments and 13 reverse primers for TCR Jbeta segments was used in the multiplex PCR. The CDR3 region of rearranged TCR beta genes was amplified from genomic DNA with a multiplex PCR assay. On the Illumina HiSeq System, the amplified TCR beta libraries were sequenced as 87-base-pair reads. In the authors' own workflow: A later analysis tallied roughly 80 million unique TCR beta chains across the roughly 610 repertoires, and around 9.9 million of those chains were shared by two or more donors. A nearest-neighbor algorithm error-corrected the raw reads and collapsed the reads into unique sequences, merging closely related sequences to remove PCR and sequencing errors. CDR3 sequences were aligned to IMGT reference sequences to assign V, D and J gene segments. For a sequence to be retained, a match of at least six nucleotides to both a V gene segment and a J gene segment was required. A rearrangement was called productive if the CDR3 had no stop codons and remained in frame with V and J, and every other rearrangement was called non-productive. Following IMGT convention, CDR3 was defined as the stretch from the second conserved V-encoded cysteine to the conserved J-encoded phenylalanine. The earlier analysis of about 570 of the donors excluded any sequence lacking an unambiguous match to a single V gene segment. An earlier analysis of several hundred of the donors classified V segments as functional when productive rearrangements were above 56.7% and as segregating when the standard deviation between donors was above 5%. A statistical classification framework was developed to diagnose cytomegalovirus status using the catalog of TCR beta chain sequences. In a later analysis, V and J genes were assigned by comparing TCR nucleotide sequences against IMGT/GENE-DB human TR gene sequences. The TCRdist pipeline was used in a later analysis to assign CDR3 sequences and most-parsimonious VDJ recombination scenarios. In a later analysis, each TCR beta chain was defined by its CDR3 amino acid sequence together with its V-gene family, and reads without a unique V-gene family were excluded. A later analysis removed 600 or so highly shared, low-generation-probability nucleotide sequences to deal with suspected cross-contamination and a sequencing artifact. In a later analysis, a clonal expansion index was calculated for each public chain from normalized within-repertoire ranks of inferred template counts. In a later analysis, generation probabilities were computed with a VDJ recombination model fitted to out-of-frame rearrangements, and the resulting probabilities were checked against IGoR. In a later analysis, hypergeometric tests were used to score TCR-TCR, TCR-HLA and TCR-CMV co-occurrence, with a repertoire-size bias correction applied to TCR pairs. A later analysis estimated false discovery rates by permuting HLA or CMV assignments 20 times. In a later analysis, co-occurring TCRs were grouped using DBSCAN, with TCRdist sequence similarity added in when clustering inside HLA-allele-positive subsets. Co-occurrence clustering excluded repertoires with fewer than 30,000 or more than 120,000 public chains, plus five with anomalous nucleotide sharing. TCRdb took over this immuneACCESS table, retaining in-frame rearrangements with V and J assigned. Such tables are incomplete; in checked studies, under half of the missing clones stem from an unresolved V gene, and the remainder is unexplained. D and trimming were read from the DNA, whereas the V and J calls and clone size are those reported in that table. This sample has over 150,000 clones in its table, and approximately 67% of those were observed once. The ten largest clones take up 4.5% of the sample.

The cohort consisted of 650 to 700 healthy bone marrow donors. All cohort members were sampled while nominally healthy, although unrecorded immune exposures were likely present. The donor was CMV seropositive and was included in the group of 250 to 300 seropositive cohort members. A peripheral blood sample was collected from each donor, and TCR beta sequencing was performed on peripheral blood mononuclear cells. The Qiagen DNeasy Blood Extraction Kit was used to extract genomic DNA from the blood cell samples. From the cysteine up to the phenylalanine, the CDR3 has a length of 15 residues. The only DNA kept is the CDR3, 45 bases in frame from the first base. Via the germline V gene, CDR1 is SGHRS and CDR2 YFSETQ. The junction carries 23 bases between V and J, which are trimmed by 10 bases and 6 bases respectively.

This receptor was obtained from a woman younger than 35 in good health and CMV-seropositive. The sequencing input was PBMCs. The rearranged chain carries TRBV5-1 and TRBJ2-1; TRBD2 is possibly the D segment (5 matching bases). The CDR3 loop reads CAPPRVSMDSNEQFF. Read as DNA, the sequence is TGCGCCCCCCCTCGAGTTAGTATGGACTCCAATGAGCAGTTCTTC.